This T cell receptor (beta chain) was sequenced in a study of shared clonotypes between healthy human individuals. Method: immunoSEQ multiplex PCR; TCRdb's copy keeps in-frame clones and lacks some. The data show under 2.5 million clones, about 90% seen once. In germline, CDR1 is ENHRY, CDR2 SYGVKD. The V end was cut by 4 bases, the J end by 3 bases, with 9 bases between. This CDR3 is 13 amino acids long. This sequence was found in a man aged 18 to 35 in good health. Some clones in this sample may be carry-over from other donors' samples. The sequencing sample was made of naive CD4+ T cells from PBMCs. Subset indicated: CD45RA+ positively selected. The J gene is TRBJ1-2, the V gene TRBV10-3; perhaps TRBD1 as D (5 bases). The CDR3 bases are TGTGCCATCAGTGGACAGACCTACTATGGCTACACCTTC. Protein: CAISGQTYYGYTF.